This T cell receptor (beta chain) was identified in a study of shared clonotypes between healthy human individuals. With 0 bases removed from V and 0 bases from J, the gap between germline ends came to 9 bases. CDR1 MNHEY and CDR2 SVGAGI come from the germline V gene. The CDR3 spans 15 residues. Several immunoSEQ 96-well plates shared each subset's DNA, each plate a replicate. Only in-frame clones appear in the TCRdb table, and some are missing; sequencing was by immunoSEQ multiplex PCR. The sample records around 2,000,000 clones, 90% to 95% being singletons. Study results and caveats: Larger estimated richness was generally seen in naive subsets than in memory subsets. The study sampled only blood, and tissue repertoires likely differ. Large depth notwithstanding, sorted-subset sequencing proved incomplete by rarefaction.

As regards this clone: As yet, its antigen is unknown.

The sequenced sample consisted of naive CD4+ T cells sorted from blood. The subset denotes: CD45RA+ positively selected. The receptor's source is a man between 18 and 35 years old in good health. The chain has TRBV6-5 and TRBJ2-7; the D is unclear. The CDR3 region has the DNA TGTGCCAGCAGTTACTCTAAGTTGAGCTCCTACGAGCAGTACTTC. It codes for CASSYSKLSSYEQYF.